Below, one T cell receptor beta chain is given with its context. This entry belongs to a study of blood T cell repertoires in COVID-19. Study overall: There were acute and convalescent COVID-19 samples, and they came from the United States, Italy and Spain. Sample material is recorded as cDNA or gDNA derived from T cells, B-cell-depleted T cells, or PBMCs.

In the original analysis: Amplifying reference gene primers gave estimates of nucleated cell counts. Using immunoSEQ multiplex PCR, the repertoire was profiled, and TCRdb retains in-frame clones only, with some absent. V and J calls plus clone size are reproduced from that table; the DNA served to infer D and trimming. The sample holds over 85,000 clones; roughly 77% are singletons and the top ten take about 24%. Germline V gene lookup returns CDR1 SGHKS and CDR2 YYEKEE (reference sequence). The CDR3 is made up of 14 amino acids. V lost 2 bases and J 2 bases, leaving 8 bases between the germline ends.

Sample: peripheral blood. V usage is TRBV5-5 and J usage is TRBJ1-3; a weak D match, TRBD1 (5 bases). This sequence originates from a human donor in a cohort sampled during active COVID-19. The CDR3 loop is CASSLAGPGNTIYF. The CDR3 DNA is TGTGCCAGCAGCTTAGCAGGGCCTGGAAACACCATATATTTT.